Given below is one T cell receptor (beta chain) in context. Germline V gene sequence: CDR1 LNHNV, CDR2 YYDKDF (reference sequence). Trimming at V came to 5 bases and at J to 1 base, leaving 18 bases not matched to a gene. The CDR3 totals 20 residues. Using a J-beta primer mix together with a sample-barcoded 5' primer, a second PCR was run for about 6 to 11 cycles. Via MiXCR, TCRdb re-called the 5' RACE reads, giving one row per CDR3 protein. The table has over 600,000 distinct CDR3 sequences, about 42% seen once. The entry originates in a study of blood T cells in healthy people across ages. V gene TRBV15 combines with J gene TRBJ2-2; the match to TRBD1 covers 8 bases. The sample taken for sequencing was blood. The TCR originated in an older man in good health. The CDR3 sequence: CATSRKGGQGARLNTGELFF. The CDR3 nucleotides are TGTGCCACCAGCCGGAAGGGGGGTCAGGGGGCGCGTCTGAACACCGGGGAGCTGTTTTTT.